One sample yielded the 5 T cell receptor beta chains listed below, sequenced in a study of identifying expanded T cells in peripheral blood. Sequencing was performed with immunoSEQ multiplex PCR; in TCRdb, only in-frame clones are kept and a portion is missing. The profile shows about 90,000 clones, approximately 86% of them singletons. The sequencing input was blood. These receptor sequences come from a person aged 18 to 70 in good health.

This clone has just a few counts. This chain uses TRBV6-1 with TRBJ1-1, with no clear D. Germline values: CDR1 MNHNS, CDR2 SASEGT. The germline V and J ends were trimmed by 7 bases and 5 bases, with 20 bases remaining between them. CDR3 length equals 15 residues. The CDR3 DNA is TGTGCCAGCACCCTTCAGACCGTCGGAGGAACTGAAGCTTTCTTT. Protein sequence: CASTLQTVGGTEAFF.

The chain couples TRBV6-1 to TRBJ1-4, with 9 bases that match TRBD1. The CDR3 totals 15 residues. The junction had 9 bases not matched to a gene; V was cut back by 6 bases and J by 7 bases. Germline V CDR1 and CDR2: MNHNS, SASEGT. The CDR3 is CASRALGTGTEKLFF. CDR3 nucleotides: TGTGCCAGCAGAGCCCTCGGGACAGGGACTGAAAAACTGTTTTTT.

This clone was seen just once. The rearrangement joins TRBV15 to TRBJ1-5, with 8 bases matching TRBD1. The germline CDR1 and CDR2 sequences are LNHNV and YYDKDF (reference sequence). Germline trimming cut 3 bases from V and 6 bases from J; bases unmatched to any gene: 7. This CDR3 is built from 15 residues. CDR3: CATSRGQVKGQPQHF. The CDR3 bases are TGTGCCACCAGCAGGGGACAGGTTAAGGGTCAGCCCCAGCATTTT.

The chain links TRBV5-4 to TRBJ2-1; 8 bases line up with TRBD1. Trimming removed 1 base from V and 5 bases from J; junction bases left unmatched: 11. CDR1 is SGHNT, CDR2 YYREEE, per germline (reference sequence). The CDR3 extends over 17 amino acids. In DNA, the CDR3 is TGTGCCAGCAGCTTGAACAGGGGGACAGTTGGAGACAATGAGCAGTTCTTC. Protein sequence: CASSLNRGTVGDNEQFF.

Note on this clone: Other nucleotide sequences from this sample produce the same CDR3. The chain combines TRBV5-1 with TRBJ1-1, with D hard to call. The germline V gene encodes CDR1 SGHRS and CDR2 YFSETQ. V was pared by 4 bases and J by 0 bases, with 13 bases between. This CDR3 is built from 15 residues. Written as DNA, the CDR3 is TGCGCCAGCAGCCCTCGGGAGGGTATGAACACTGAAGCTTTCTTT. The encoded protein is CASSPREGMNTEAFF. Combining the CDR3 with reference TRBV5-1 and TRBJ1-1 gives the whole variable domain KAGVTQTPRYLIKTRGQQVTLSCSPISGHRSVSWYQQTPGQGLQFLFEYFSETQRNKGNFPGRFSGRQFSNSRSEMNVSTLELGDSALYLCASSPREGMNTEAFFGQGTRLTVV.